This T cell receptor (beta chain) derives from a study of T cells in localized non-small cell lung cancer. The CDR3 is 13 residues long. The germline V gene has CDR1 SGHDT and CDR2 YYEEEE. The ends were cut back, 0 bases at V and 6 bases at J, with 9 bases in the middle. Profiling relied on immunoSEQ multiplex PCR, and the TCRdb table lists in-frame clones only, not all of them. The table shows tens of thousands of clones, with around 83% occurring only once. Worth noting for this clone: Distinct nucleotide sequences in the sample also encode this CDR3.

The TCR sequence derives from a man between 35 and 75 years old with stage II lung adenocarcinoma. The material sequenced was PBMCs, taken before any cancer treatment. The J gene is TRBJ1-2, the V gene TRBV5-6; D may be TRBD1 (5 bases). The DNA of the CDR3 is TGTGCCAGCAGCTTGGTGGGCAGGGATGGCTACACCTTC. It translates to CASSLVGRDGYTF.